This TCR beta chain is from a study of immune evolution from preneoplasia to lung adenocarcinoma (dated by TCRdb to 2020 to 2023). Turning to the overall study: Immune contexture across lung adenocarcinoma precursors and invasive adenocarcinoma was profiled using immune gene expression, TCR sequencing and multiplex immunofluorescence. The sample size was set by how many specimens were available, not by a prior power calculation. Class I HLA alleles were inferred from exome data with POLYSOLVER, and allele-specific HLA loss was detected with LOHHLA. Resected precursor lesions (AAH, AIS, MIA) and invasive adenocarcinomas were compared against paired morphologically normal lung tissue. TCR sequencing data came from about 52 patients. According to the study, 105 samples went through TCR sequencing. The immune data were integrated with whole exome sequencing and methylation data obtained from the same cohort of nodules. The overall cohort was made up of 53 patients with pulmonary nodules who had surgical resection. The investigation overall reported the following: Because all patients were from Japan and China, applicability to Western populations was uncertain. The findings rested on association rather than direct causation, and larger cohorts with long-term follow-up and longitudinal biopsies were considered necessary. Normal lung had the highest top T cell clone frequencies, which appeared to decline progressively from AAH through AIS, MIA and invasive adenocarcinoma. The highest clonality was observed in normal lung, whereas higher T cell density and diversity but lower clonality appeared to be present in later-stage lesions.

The V end loses 3 bases and the J end loses 6 bases, and a stretch of 18 bases separates them. The CDR3 measures 14 amino acids from cysteine to phenylalanine. Only the CDR3 DNA is retained, 42 bases long and in frame from the first base. The germline V gene encodes CDR1 GTSNPN and CDR2 SVGIG (reference sequence). Resection was performed on patients in Japan or China between the mid-2010s and the late 2010s. Two lung cancer pathologists independently reviewed H&E slides to confirm the histologic diagnosis of every case. FFPE tissue was used for DNA isolation with the AllPrep DNA/RNA FFPE Kit. About this clone: Its antigen is unknown. No quality values exist for individual bases; no much larger clone is one base distant.

TCR beta CDR3 regions were sequenced from DNA using the immunoSEQ hsTCRbeta Kit. For the original study's pipeline: The ImmunoSEQ Analyzer was used to analyse the TCR sequencing data. T cell clonality was defined as 1 minus Pielou's evenness, calculated on productive rearrangements. T cell diversity was measured with the inverse Simpson index on productive templates. T cell density was TCR beta template counts normalized to usable DNA, estimated by amplifying and sequencing housekeeping genes. Two-sided Kruskal-Wallis tests were used to compare TCR metrics across histologic stages. TCRdb limited this immuneACCESS table to in-frame rearrangements with V and J called. A share of clones is missing; checked studies link under half to unresolved V genes, and the rest is unexplained. That table is the source of V, J and clone size, and D and trimming were worked out from the DNA. For this sample the table gives several thousand clones, of which roughly 80% were detected only once. Approximately 15% of the sample goes to the ten largest clones.

The rearrangement combines TRBV30 with TRBJ2-7; tentative D gene TRBD1, with 6 bases matching. The clonotype comes from a person aged 70 to 85 with lung adenocarcinoma. Sequenced: FFPE adjacent normal lung tissue. The DNA is TGTGCCTGGAGCCGGACGGCAGGGGTTTCCGAGCAGTACTTC. Translated, it reads CAWSRTAGVSEQYF.